These 30 T cell receptor beta chains share one sample of origin, sequenced in a study of T cells in localized non-small cell lung cancer. Generated by immunoSEQ multiplex PCR, the TCRdb table keeps only in-frame clones and is missing some. In the table there are under 7,500 clones, 45% to 55% of which are singletons. Sequenced here: lymph node tissue, sampled before any cancer treatment. Receptors were obtained from a man between 40 and 70 years old with stage I lung adenocarcinoma.

This clone was counted only a few times. The V and J genes are TRBV6-7 and TRBJ1-2; no definite D call. TRBV6-7 is designated an ORF whose function remains uncertain. This CDR3 comprises 15 residues. Between the trimmed V and J ends, which lost 7 bases and 5 bases, there was a span of 20 bases. Here the CDR3 DNA reads TGTGCCAGCACCCGGGGAGACACTGCCTCGTATGGCTACACCTTC. Its protein product is CASTRGDTASYGYTF.

In this sample, this clone turned up once. The chain has TRBV29-1 and TRBJ2-7; 9 bases agree with TRBD1. The length of the CDR3 is 14 residues. Germline V gene data show CDR1 as SQVTM and CDR2 as ANQGSEA. The ends lost 6 bases at V and 2 bases at J; junction bases unmatched: 8. The CDR3 region is CSVMRGTGTYEQYF. CDR3 DNA sequence: TGCAGCGTCATGCGTGGGACAGGGACCTACGAGCAGTACTTC.

This clone appeared a single time. The chain recombines TRBV11-3 with TRBJ2-6, with D possibly being TRBD1 (6 bases). This CDR3 is built from 16 residues. With 2 bases removed from V and 3 bases from J, the gap between germline ends came to 11 bases. Germline CDR1 SGHNT, CDR2 YENEEA. This CDR3 is CASSLPGADGANVLTF. DNA of the CDR3: TGTGCCAGCAGCTTACCAGGGGCGGATGGGGCCAACGTCCTGACTTTC.

The chain is built from TRBV7-4 and TRBJ2-3; D is ambiguous. The V and J ends lost 4 bases and 2 bases respectively, with 7 bases between them. CDR1 is SGHVT and CDR2 is SQSDAQ in the germline V gene. The CDR3 is 13 amino acids. The CDR3 nucleotides are TGTGCCAGCAGCTACCAAATCACAGATACGCAGTATTTT. It codes for CASSYQITDTQYF.

This clone was seen more than once but under ten times. This chain joins TRBV28 and TRBJ1-6; D gene unclear. The germline V gene has CDR1 MDHEN and CDR2 SYDVKM. The ends were cut back, 7 bases at V and 6 bases at J, with 10 bases in the middle. The CDR3 contains 13 residues. CDR3: CASTLSGNSPLHF. CDR3 DNA: TGTGCCAGCACCCTGTCCGGTAATTCACCCCTCCACTTT.

J is TRBJ2-1 and V is TRBV30; 7 bases line up with TRBD1. The CDR3 sequence is 15 residues long. V was pared by 4 bases and J by 5 bases, with 11 bases of the junction left unmatched. CDR1 and CDR2 from the germline V gene are GTSNPN and SVGIG (reference sequence). The DNA for the CDR3 is TGTGCCTGGAATCTCAGGGGGATCCTAAACAATGAGCAGTTCTTC. Amino acid sequence: CAWNLRGILNNEQFF.

This clone is a singleton in its sample. The CDR3 DNA follows: TGTGCCAGCGCCGGGACAGGGGGCCTCAAAAACATTCAGTACTTC. This codes for CASAGTGGLKNIQYF. The J gene is TRBJ2-4, the V gene TRBV25-1; 12 bases line up with TRBD1. V lost 8 bases, J lost 3 bases, and 5 bases stayed unmatched. The V gene's germline CDR1 is MGHDK and CDR2 SYGVNS. The CDR3 spans 15 residues.

This chain links TRBV5-1 with TRBJ2-7, with D unresolved. There are 14 residues in the CDR3. Trimming left V 2 bases short and J 3 bases short, with 12 bases between. Germline V gene sequence: CDR1 SGHRS, CDR2 YFSETQ. CDR3 DNA sequence: TGCGCCAGCAGCTTAAGTCTCCAGGACTACGAGCAGTACTTC. Protein sequence: CASSLSLQDYEQYF. Supplemented by reference TRBV5-1 and TRBJ2-7, the full variable domain reads KAGVTQTPRYLIKTRGQQVTLSCSPISGHRSVSWYQQTPGQGLQFLFEYFSETQRNKGNFPGRFSGRQFSNSRSEMNVSTLELGDSALYLCASSLSLQDYEQYFGPGTRLTVT.

The V call is TRBV6-8, the J call TRBJ1-1; 8 nucleotides match TRBD1. CDR1 MNHGY and CDR2 SAAAGT come from the germline V gene. The CDR3 covers 13 residues. The V gene end was trimmed by 10 bases and the J gene end by 8 bases; junction bases not matched to a gene: 12. CDR3 nucleotides: TGTGCCATTCGGGGACAGGCCCAACCCGAAGCTTTCTTT. Protein: CAIRGQAQPEAFF.

This CDR3 reads CATSRDRGVGETQYF. CDR3 sequence (DNA): TGTGCCACCAGCAGGGACCGGGGGGTAGGAGAGACCCAGTACTTC. J is TRBJ2-5 and V is TRBV15, with 7 nucleotides matching TRBD2. The CDR3 extends over 15 amino acids. Losses at the gene ends were 3 bases for V and 4 bases for J; bases not matched to a gene: 8. Per the germline V gene, CDR1 is LNHNV and CDR2 is YYDKDF (reference sequence).

The V gene is TRBV29-1, the J gene TRBJ1-1, with a weak D call TRBD1 (5 bases). This CDR3 has 13 residues. The germline V gene has CDR1 SQVTM and CDR2 ANQGSEA. V gave up 5 bases and J gave up 10 bases, with 20 bases separating them. The CDR3 protein is CSVRNPGNSRAFF. CDR3 coding DNA: TGCAGCGTTCGTAACCCAGGGAATAGTCGAGCTTTCTTT.

This clone was picked up one time. The J gene is TRBJ2-3, the V gene TRBV19; 7 nucleotides align to TRBD2. The CDR3 has 12 amino acids. Trimming cost V 6 bases and J 3 bases; bases outside gene matches: 0. Germline assignment: CDR1 LNHDA and CDR2 SQIVND (reference sequence). CDR3 nucleotides: TGTGCCAGTAGGCGGGGGACAGATACGCAGTATTTT. It translates to CASRRGTDTQYF.

The V and J genes are TRBV6-8 and TRBJ2-5; 8 bases match TRBD1. V was pared by 6 bases and J by 5 bases, with 2 bases of the junction left unmatched. The CDR3 extends over 12 amino acids. CDR1 and CDR2 from the germline V gene are MNHGY and SAAAGT. This CDR3 is CASRRQGETQYF. In DNA, the CDR3 is TGTGCCAGCAGAAGACAGGGGGAGACCCAGTACTTC.

The chain couples TRBV6-8 to TRBJ2-5, with 9 bases identical to TRBD1. CDR3 length: 14 amino acids. CDR1 and CDR2 (germline): MNHGY, SAAAGT. Trimming took 7 bases from V and 2 from J; bases not matched to a gene: 5. The CDR3 protein is CASTRTGDQETQYF. In nucleotides, the CDR3 is TGTGCCAGCACGCGGACAGGGGATCAAGAGACCCAGTACTTC.

The chain uses TRBV28 and TRBJ1-1; tentative D call: TRBD1 (6 bases). The CDR3 loop spans 15 amino acids. The germline gives CDR1 MDHEN, CDR2 SYDVKM. V was shortened by 2 bases and J by 0 bases, with 10 bases between the two germline ends. The CDR3 region is CASSLIRGLNTEAFF. The CDR3 nucleotides read TGTGCCAGCAGTTTAATCAGGGGACTGAACACTGAAGCTTTCTTT.

This chain connects TRBV19 to TRBJ1-2, with unresolved D. The V gene's germline CDR1 is LNHDA and CDR2 SQIVND (reference sequence). Trimming removed 3 bases from V and 4 bases from J, with 9 bases in between. The CDR3 contains 13 residues. The DNA for the CDR3 is TGTGCCAGTAGTATGAGGGCCTCCTATGGCTACACCTTC. This codes for CASSMRASYGYTF.

The V and J genes are TRBV28 and TRBJ2-1; TRBD1 matches 7 bases. The CDR3 has 14 amino acids. V was pared by 6 bases and J by 8 bases, with 10 bases of the junction left unmatched. Germline V lookup: CDR1 MDHEN, CDR2 SYDVKM. CDR3 sequence: CASSRTRGGYEQFF. The CDR3 coding sequence is TGTGCCAGCAGCCGTACAAGAGGGGGCTATGAGCAGTTCTTC.

This clone came up a few times. The rearrangement links TRBV19 to TRBJ2-7, with a possible D match to TRBD1 (6 bases). Deletions cut 3 bases from V and 7 bases from J, with 19 bases between. Germline loops: CDR1 LNHDA, CDR2 SQIVND (reference sequence). The CDR3 runs to 15 residues. The CDR3 reads CASSISPNQGGEQYF. CDR3 nucleotides: TGTGCCAGTAGTATTTCTCCCAATCAAGGGGGAGAGCAGTACTTC. Using reference TRBV19 and TRBJ2-7 for the parts outside the CDR3, the full variable domain is DGGITQSPKYLFRKEGQNVTLSCEQNLNHDAMYWYRQDPGQGLRLIYYSQIVNDFQKGDIAEGYSVSREKKESFPLTVTSAQKNPTAFYLCASSISPNQGGEQYFGPGTRLTVT.

The V and J genes are TRBV29-1 and TRBJ1-1, with 9 bases fitting TRBD1. Germline trimming cut 4 bases from V and 3 bases from J; bases unmatched to any gene: 6. CDR3 length: 14 amino acids. Germline CDR1 SQVTM, CDR2 ANQGSEA. The CDR3 nucleotides are TGCAGCGTTGGGGACAGGGTGGGGTACACTGAAGCTTTCTTT. Its translation is CSVGDRVGYTEAFF.

This sequence joins TRBV15 and TRBJ2-5, with 7 bases fitting TRBD2. The CDR3 is 17 amino acids. V shed 8 bases, J shed 5 bases, and the junction held 20 bases outside the gene matches. Germline loops: CDR1 LNHNV, CDR2 YYDKDF (reference sequence). CDR3 nucleotides: TGTGCCACCGCTCACGATGTTATATTGACTAGCTTGGAGACCCAGTACTTC. It encodes CATAHDVILTSLETQYF.

Judged by abundance, this clone is medium-sized. V and J are TRBV28 and TRBJ1-2, with a weak D call TRBD1 (6 bases). CDR3 length: 12 amino acids. The ends were cut back, 7 bases at V and 5 bases at J, with 11 bases in the middle. Germline CDR1 is MDHEN and CDR2 is SYDVKM. The CDR3 spells CASKAGDYGYTF. In nucleotides, the CDR3 is TGTGCCAGCAAAGCAGGGGATTATGGCTACACCTTC.

J is TRBJ2-1 and V is TRBV7-4, with D hard to call. This CDR3 is built from 13 residues. CDR1 and CDR2 (germline): SGHVT, SQSDAQ. V dropped 2 bases and J dropped 8 bases, with 10 bases sitting between them. The DNA of the CDR3 is TGTGCCAGCAGCTTATCGGTGGGCGATGAGCAGTTCTTC. Protein sequence: CASSLSVGDEQFF.

J is TRBJ1-2 and V is TRBV30; 7 nucleotides line up with TRBD1. The CDR3 has 13 residues. Trimming at V came to 4 bases and at J to 3 bases, leaving 5 bases not matched to a gene. The germline CDR1 and CDR2 sequences are GTSNPN and SVGIG (reference sequence). The CDR3 is CAWTDRVDYGYTF. DNA of the CDR3: TGTGCCTGGACCGACAGGGTAGACTATGGCTACACCTTC.

The chain combines TRBV23-1 with TRBJ2-7; no clear D. TRBV23-1 is assigned to the ORF class and has an uncertain function. This CDR3 has 15 amino acids. V dropped 5 bases and J dropped 2 bases, with 16 bases sitting between them. The CDR3 reads CASSSIDRGPYEQYF. CDR3 bases: TGCGCCAGCAGTTCAATCGACCGAGGCCCCTACGAGCAGTACTTC.

This chain connects TRBV28 to TRBJ2-1, with 7 positions matching TRBD1. V dropped 4 bases and J dropped 9; count of bases not matched to a gene: 12. The germline V gene has CDR1 MDHEN and CDR2 SYDVKM. The CDR3 spans 15 residues. This CDR3 is CASSSRLTGSSEQFF. DNA for the CDR3: TGTGCCAGCAGTTCCCGTTTGACAGGGAGTAGTGAGCAGTTCTTC.

To note about this clone: The junction and the germline gene differ at one end; a read error may be behind it. The chain recombines TRBV18 with TRBJ2-1; 14 bases map to TRBD2. CDR1 and CDR2 from the germline V gene are KGHSH and LQKENI. This CDR3 is built from 14 residues. In DNA, the CDR3 is TGTGCCAGCTCACCCGGGACTAGCGGGGGCGAGCGGTTCTTC. Its translation is CASSPGTSGGERFF.

The chain couples TRBV18 to TRBJ1-4; 7 nucleotides agree with TRBD1. V gave up 2 bases and J gave up 7 bases; unmatched junction bases: 10. The germline gives CDR1 KGHSH, CDR2 LQKENI. The CDR3 is 16 amino acids. CDR3 residues: CASSPVKGGRSEKLFF. CDR3 bases: TGTGCCAGCTCACCAGTTAAAGGGGGCCGGAGTGAAAAACTGTTTTTT.

The V gene is TRBV28, the J gene TRBJ2-1; 8 bases line up with TRBD1. CDR3 size: 15 residues. After removal of 6 bases from V and 3 bases from J, the junction contained 7 bases not matched to a gene. The germline V gene encodes CDR1 MDHEN and CDR2 SYDVKM. This CDR3 is CASSQDRAHYNEQFF. DNA for the CDR3: TGTGCCAGCAGCCAGGACAGGGCCCACTACAATGAGCAGTTCTTC.

V is TRBV9 and J is TRBJ2-2; 12 positions match TRBD2. The CDR3 has 16 residues. CDR1 is SGDLS and CDR2 is YYNGEE in the germline V gene. Trimming at V came to 0 bases and at J to 7 bases, leaving 4 bases not matched to a gene. The CDR3: CASSVVASGRVGELFF. CDR3 in DNA: TGTGCCAGCAGCGTAGTGGCTAGCGGGAGGGTCGGGGAGCTGTTTTTT.

This clone turned up a few times. The chain links TRBV11-3 to TRBJ1-6; the D is unclear. This CDR3 spans 14 amino acids. In germline, CDR1 is SGHNT, CDR2 YENEEA. V dropped 2 bases and J dropped 6 bases, with 8 bases sitting between them. The CDR3 here is CASSLLGANSPLHF. The CDR3 region has the DNA TGTGCCAGCAGCTTATTAGGCGCTAATTCACCCCTCCACTTT.